This T cell receptor beta chain was captured in a study of metastatic and nonmetastatic thyroid tumors. As for the study in general: Thyroid patients, malignant and benign, had repertoires compared across blood and tumor or nodule tissue.

About this clone: Its cognate antigen is unknown. A much larger clone lies one base from this, so it may be a read error.

The study's findings and limits: Benign nodules reportedly had significantly lower TCR beta diversity than malignant thyroid tumors in blood and tumor.

No treatment had been given to any patient before thyroid surgery. TCRdb called clones again from the PCR reads with MiXCR. The data hold roughly 40,000 clones, with 17% observed a single time. The CDR3 loop spans 13 amino acids. Trimming pared 7 bases from V and 4 bases from J, leaving 10 bases between. Germline values: CDR1 LNHDA, CDR2 SQIVND (reference sequence). The sequencing sample was made of tumor tissue. The rearrangement joins TRBV19 to TRBJ2-2; D unresolved. This TCR came from a female donor with papillary thyroid cancer or a benign thyroid nodule (not recorded which). Some clones in this sample may be carry-over from other donors' samples. This CDR3 reads CASKFVSTGELFF. The CDR3 bases are TGTGCCAGTAAATTCGTGTCCACCGGGGAGCTGTTTTTT.